This is a list of T cell receptor beta chains from one sample in a study of T cell responses to AZD1222 COVID-19 vaccine. TCRdb's copy holds only in-frame clones and misses some; the assay was immunoSEQ multiplex PCR. The sample has about 59,000 clones, roughly nine tenths seen once. This specimen consisted of peripheral blood, obtained 28 days after the second AZD1222 dose. The receptors derive from an adult who received the AZD1222 COVID-19 vaccine. Each CDR3 is given with its conserved first and last residue. A D gene is named only where the DNA matches it firmly. Clone size appears in some rows only: once, few, many, or a class for an expanded clone.

D gene	clone size	V gene	J gene	CDR3 DNA	CDR3 protein
NA	NA	TRBV29-1	TRBJ1-4	TGCAGCGTTGATTGGTCAGGGCGTGGGGAAAAACTGTTTTTT	CSVDWSGRGEKLFF
TRBD1	NA	TRBV5-5	TRBJ2-1	TGTGCCAGCGGGAAAGGGACAGGGAACAATGAGCAGTTCTTC	CASGKGTGNNEQFF
TRBD1	once	TRBV19	TRBJ1-4	TGTGCCAGTAGTACAGGGACAGCAATAAATGAAAAACTGTTTTTT	CASSTGTAINEKLFF
NA	NA	TRBV10-1	TRBJ1-1	TGCGCCAGCAGTGACGGGGGGGCTCTTCACACTGAAGCTTTCTTT	CASSDGGALHTEAFF
NA	NA	TRBV6-2/TRBV6-3	TRBJ2-7	TGTGCCAGCAGCTTCCTATCCCGGCTAAACGAGCAGTACTTC	CASSFLSRLNEQYF
TRBD1	NA	TRBV29-1	TRBJ2-1	TGCTGCGTTAAGAACCTCGGGACAGGGTGGGTGGACAATGAGCAGTTCTTC	CCVKNLGTGWVDNEQFF
NA	once	TRBV6-2/TRBV6-3	TRBJ2-7	TGTGCCAGCAGTTACGGAGCGGGTCGGTACGAGCAGTACTTC	CASSYGAGRYEQYF
TRBD1	NA	TRBV6-5	TRBJ1-1	TGTGCCAGCAGTTCGCCCTCGGGACAGGGTAGCACTGAAGCTTTCTTT	CASSSPSGQGSTEAFF
NA	NA	TRBV19	TRBJ1-2	TGTGCCAGTAGTATCGCACCTACACGCGGGTATGGCTACACCTTC	CASSIAPTRGYGYTF
NA	NA	TRBV19	TRBJ2-3	TGTGCCAGTAGTACAGGACCAAGCACAGATACGCAGTATTTT	CASSTGPSTDTQYF
TRBD1	NA	TRBV3-1/TRBV3-2	TRBJ1-2	TGTGCCAGCAGGGACAGGGATATCTATGGCTACACCTTC	CASRDRDIYGYTF
NA	NA	TRBV19	TRBJ2-3	TGTGCCAGTACCCCACGCCGGACGGGGACAGATACGCAGTATTTT	CASTPRRTGTDTQYF
TRBD1	NA	TRBV10-3	TRBJ1-4	TGTGCCATCAGCCCCGGGACAGGGGCAACTAATGAAAAACTGTTTTTT	CAISPGTGATNEKLFF
NA	once	TRBV9	TRBJ1-2	TGTGCCAGCAGCCCTAGGGATTCAGGACGACCTAACTATGGCTACACCTTC	CASSPRDSGRPNYGYTF
NA	NA	TRBV6-2/TRBV6-3	TRBJ2-7	TGTGCCAGCAGTTTCCAACGCGGGACAGATAACTCCTACGAGCAGTACTTC	CASSFQRGTDNSYEQYF
NA	few	TRBV6-5	TRBJ1-3	TGTGCCAGCAGTTACTCTACCACTAGCTCTGGAAACACCATATATTTT	CASSYSTTSSGNTIYF
TRBD2	NA	TRBV28	TRBJ2-7	TGTGCCAGCAGTCCCTTCGGCGGGAGCTACCGTTACGAGCAGTACTTC	CASSPFGGSYRYEQYF
NA	NA	TRBV4-3	TRBJ2-5	TGCGCCAGCAGCCAGGCCGACGCAGCTGTAGAGACCCAGTACTTC	CASSQADAAVETQYF
NA	NA	TRBV4-3	TRBJ1-2	TGCGCCAGCAGCCAAGGGGTGGCCTACGGGGGCTACACCTTC	CASSQGVAYGGYTF
TRBD2	NA	TRBV5-5	TRBJ2-5	TGTGCCAGCAGCTTGGGACTAGCGGGGACCGAAGAGACCCAGTACTTC	CASSLGLAGTEETQYF
NA	NA	TRBV28	TRBJ1-1	TGTGCCAGCAGCCTTGGGGGCACGAACACTGAAGCTTTCTTT	CASSLGGTNTEAFF
NA	NA	TRBV5-1	TRBJ1-4	TGCGCCAGCAGCTTGACAGAAGACCGCCCCGAAAAACTGTTTTTT	CASSLTEDRPEKLFF
TRBD2	few	TRBV19	TRBJ2-2	TGTGCCAGTAGTAGGACTAGCCTATCGAACACCGGGGAGCTGTTTTTT	CASSRTSLSNTGELFF
TRBD2	NA	TRBV6-5	TRBJ2-7	TGTGCCAGCAGTTACCGAAACGTAGCGGGGCACGAGCAGTACTTC	CASSYRNVAGHEQYF
NA	NA	TRBV27	TRBJ1-4	TGTGCCAGCAGTCCTCTTGCCGGACCAACTAATGAAAAACTGTTTTTT	CASSPLAGPTNEKLFF
TRBD2	NA	TRBV9	TRBJ2-7	TGTGCCAGCAGCGTATCGGCGGGGGAGGGAACCTACGAGCAGTACTTC	CASSVSAGEGTYEQYF
NA	NA	TRBV6-5	TRBJ1-2	TGTGCCAGCAGTTACTTAGGTCTAGGGGCTAACTATGGCTACACCTTC	CASSYLGLGANYGYTF
TRBD1	NA	TRBV6-5	TRBJ2-7	TGTGCCAGCAGCCCGCGGACAGGGGCTCTCTACGAGCAGTACTTC	CASSPRTGALYEQYF